Listed below are T cell receptor beta chains from one sample, sequenced in a study of shared clonotypes between healthy human individuals. Produced via immunoSEQ multiplex PCR; TCRdb's table is partial and in-frame only. The table has a few million clones, 85% to 95% seen once; the top ten hold about 0.41%. What was sequenced was naive CD4+ T cells from PBMCs. The source of these receptors is a man aged 18 to 35 in good health. Some clones in this sample may be carry-over from other donors' samples. CDR3s include the opening cysteine and the closing phenylalanine or tryptophan. D genes are given only for firm matches. Only part of the rows carry a size: once, few, many, or a class if the clone is expanded.

j_call clone_size v_call d_call cdr3_nt cdr3_aa
TRBJ2-3 . TRBV5-1 TRBD1 TGCGCCAGCAGCCACCTAGACAGGGGAGTAACAGATACGCAGTATTTT CASSHLDRGVTDTQYF
TRBJ2-3 . TRBV10-3 TRBD1 TGTGCCTCAGGCCCGGGACAGGAGATCGATACGCAGTATTTT CASGPGQEIDTQYF
TRBJ2-7 . TRBV27 . TGTGCCAGCAGGGCACGGGTAAGCTCCTACGAGCAGTACTTC CASRARVSSYEQYF
TRBJ2-6 . TRBV19 . TGTGCCAGTAGTACGCCGGGACGGAGCTCTGGGGCCAACGTCCTGACTTTC CASSTPGRSSGANVLTF
TRBJ2-7 . TRBV18 TRBD2 TGTGCCAGCTCACCCGGGACTAGCGACTCCTACGAGCAGTACTTC CASSPGTSDSYEQYF
TRBJ2-1 . TRBV11-2 TRBD2 TGTGCCAGCAGCTTTAGCTTGAGACTAGCGGGAGAGGGAAAGGAGCAGTTCTTC CASSFSLRLAGEGKEQFF
TRBJ1-2 . TRBV6-4 . TGTGCCAGCAGTGACCAACCCGGAACGGTGGGCTACACCTTC CASSDQPGTVGYTF
TRBJ1-1 . TRBV28 . TGTGCCAGCAGTGGAACTGAAGCTTTCTTT CASSGTEAFF
TRBJ2-5 . TRBV9 TRBD2 TGTGCCAGCAGCGCGGGACTAAGTGAGACCCAGTACTTC CASSAGLSETQYF
TRBJ2-3 . TRBV9 . TGTGCCAGCAGCGTAGTAGGAGCTAGCACAGATACGCAGTATTTT CASSVVGASTDTQYF
TRBJ1-1 . TRBV5-1 . TGCGCCAGCAGCTCCGCCCCGGGGGGGGAAGCTTTCTTT CASSSAPGGEAFF
TRBJ1-2 . TRBV19 . TGTGCCAGTAGTGCCGAGGGGAGACAAGCTGGAGGCTACACCTTC CASSAEGRQAGGYTF
TRBJ1-2 . TRBV7-9 . TGTGCCAGCAGCACCGGAGCTAACTATGGCTACACCTTC CASSTGANYGYTF
TRBJ2-7 . TRBV6-6 . TGTGCCAGCAGTACAACGGGGTCCACCTACGAGCAGTACTTC CASSTTGSTYEQYF
TRBJ2-7 . TRBV11-2 . TGTGCCAGCAGCTCCATAGGGGCCGACAGGACCCGCTACGAGCAGTACTTC CASSSIGADRTRYEQYF
TRBJ2-1 . TRBV29-1 TRBD2 TGCAGCGTTGATGGACTAGCGGGAGTGGATGAGCAGTTCTTC CSVDGLAGVDEQFF
TRBJ2-2 . TRBV6-1 . TGTGCCAGCAGTGTGCGGATTAACACCGGGGAGCTGTTTTTT CASSVRINTGELFF
TRBJ1-2 . TRBV18 . TGTGCCAGCTCACTGACAGCTATTTCTAACTATGGCTACACCTTC CASSLTAISNYGYTF
TRBJ2-7 . TRBV27 . TGTGCCAGCAGTTTCGACCTCCTGGGGGACGAGCAGTACTTC CASSFDLLGDEQYF
TRBJ1-6 once TRBV4-1 . TGCGCCAGCAGCCAAGATTGGGGGCTTAGTTCACCCCTCCACTTT CASSQDWGLSSPLHF
TRBJ1-3 . TRBV6-1 . TGTGCCAGCAGGCCATCTGGAAACACCATATATTTT CASRPSGNTIYF
TRBJ2-1 . TRBV2 . TGTGCCAGCAGTGCCCGGACACTCAGCTCCTACAATGAGCAGTTCTTC CASSARTLSSYNEQFF